Listed below are T cell receptor beta chains from one sample, sequenced in a study of Graves' ophthalmopathy and Graves' hyperthyroidism. In TCRdb, the multiplex PCR reads were re-called with MiXCR into one record per CDR3 protein. The sample carries about 210,000 distinct CDR3 sequences, 25% to 30% recorded once. Sequenced sample: peripheral blood. The receptors here all came from a man aged 50 or older with Graves' ophthalmopathy. The conserved cysteine and the conserved F or W are not part of the CDR3 here.

v_gene: TRBV28
CDR3aa: ASKDGGANGYT

v_gene: TRBV7-2
CDR3aa: ASSRDRVNTGELF

v_gene: TRBV7-2
CDR3aa: ASSLEGISYEQY

v_gene: TRBV7-2
CDR3aa: ASSLGPGISTGELF

v_gene: TRBV6-1
CDR3aa: ASSQDKSYEQY

v_gene: TRBV7-9
CDR3aa: ASSSMTGLGKNIQY

v_gene: TRBV4-3
CDR3aa: ASSHGTEVIDGELF

v_gene: TRBV25-1
CDR3aa: ASSLLSGGGTEAF

v_gene: TRBV29-1
CDR3aa: SVVSGGGETQY

v_gene: TRBV5-6
CDR3aa: ASSWGHSYEQY

v_gene: TRBV2
CDR3aa: ASSEFGQPNTEAF

v_gene: TRBV6-2/TRBV6-3
CDR3aa: ASSSLAGRLTYEQY

v_gene: TRBV6-5
CDR3aa: ASSYEGGYT

v_gene: TRBV27
CDR3aa: ASSRDSVHEQY

v_gene: TRBV20-1
CDR3aa: SANAETSNTGELF

v_gene: TRBV4-3
CDR3aa: ASSHAAEGASPYEQY

v_gene: TRBV4-1
CDR3aa: ASSQDKSDRYT

v_gene: TRBV2
CDR3aa: ASSQPGVGLNTEAF

v_gene: TRBV6-2/TRBV6-3
CDR3aa: ASSQVSQIFEVELF

v_gene: TRBV28
CDR3aa: ASSLDRGGYT

v_gene: TRBV19
CDR3aa: ASSETGGYHYEQY

v_gene: TRBV12-3/TRBV12-4
CDR3aa: ASSLPRQAQY

v_gene: TRBV10-3
CDR3aa: AIGQNNQPQH

v_gene: TRBV6-5
CDR3aa: ASGTGPNQETQY

v_gene: TRBV28
CDR3aa: ASRRTADTGELF

v_gene: TRBV6-1
CDR3aa: ASSADRGLGMNTEAF

v_gene: TRBV28
CDR3aa: ASTGTGGVRGELF

v_gene: TRBV11-2
CDR3aa: ASSLDHHSYYEQY

v_gene: TRBV12-3/TRBV12-4
CDR3aa: ASSFGTRPYEQY

v_gene: TRBV28
CDR3aa: ASSFLGGSKNIQY

v_gene: TRBV6-2/TRBV6-3
CDR3aa: ASASRGTGGARDFGYT

v_gene: TRBV18
CDR3aa: ASSPAGLNTEAF

v_gene: TRBV11-3
CDR3aa: ASSLSGTGGHEQY

v_gene: TRBV6-1
CDR3aa: ASSQNRGRTGELF

v_gene: TRBV6-5
CDR3aa: ASSFGLAGGAYEQY

v_gene: TRBV6-2/TRBV6-3
CDR3aa: ASSYTDTPVSEQY

v_gene: TRBV6-1
CDR3aa: ASRPRGTEAF

v_gene: TRBV28
CDR3aa: ASSFGLAGVETYEQY

v_gene: TRBV9
CDR3aa: ASSPSSGRALSDTQY

v_gene: TRBV7-9
CDR3aa: ASSPGPNEQY

v_gene: TRBV28
CDR3aa: ASSLYRGLGESAF

v_gene: TRBV7-9
CDR3aa: ASSHSDGPYGYT

v_gene: TRBV7-9
CDR3aa: ASSLTGQGELYEQY

v_gene: TRBV20-1
CDR3aa: SAWDILQNIQY

v_gene: TRBV7-3
CDR3aa: ASSSGAGVQNTEAF

v_gene: TRBV5-1
CDR3aa: ASSSGLAGVTSRETQY

v_gene: TRBV28
CDR3aa: ASTGFTEAF

v_gene: TRBV12-3/TRBV12-4
CDR3aa: ASSLVQGTSPLH

v_gene: TRBV19
CDR3aa: ASSIAGSYGYT

v_gene: TRBV29-1
CDR3aa: SVDGTSGSQAYEQY